This T cell receptor (beta chain) was profiled in a study of neurological immune-mediated disorders. The sample holds many counts of this clonotype. From 15-18 subjects, every sequencing run obtained over 170 million TCR-beta sequences. TCRdb used MiXCR to reprocess the 5' RACE reads, holding one entry per CDR3 protein. There are 39,000 or so distinct CDR3 sequences in the sample; roughly 2.5% occur only once, and 10% to 15% lies in the top ten. The TCR sequence derives from a man younger than 45 with multiple sclerosis. The material sequenced was PBMCs.

The CDR3 DNA follows: TGTGCCAGCAGTCTGACAGGGGGAGGCCAAGAGACCCAGTACTTC. Its translation: CASSLTGGGQETQYF. J is TRBJ2-5 and V is TRBV28; 9 bases align to TRBD1. Germline V gives CDR1 MDHEN, CDR2 SYDVKM. The length of the CDR3 is 15 residues. Trimming cost V 5 bases and J 1 base; bases outside gene matches: 5.